This T cell receptor (beta chain) was captured by sequencing in a study of CD8 T cells in ankylosing spondylitis. Study results and limitations: Made up of about eight highly homologous variants, a TCR beta motif appeared characteristic of ankylosing spondylitis blood.

This clonotype was observed many times. Its antigen remains unknown. TCRdb re-derived calls from the 5' RACE reads in MiXCR, one entry per CDR3 protein. The sample lists about 330,000 distinct CDR3 sequences, roughly 8% occurring once. Germline loops: CDR1 SGHVS, CDR2 FNYEAQ. The germline V and J ends were trimmed by 7 bases and 5 bases, with 23 bases remaining between them. This CDR3 region has 17 residues. The source material was blood, either unsorted or a sorted T cell fraction (not recorded which). J is TRBJ2-2 and V is TRBV7-6; D gene ambiguous. The receptor's source is a male donor with ankylosing spondylitis. The CDR3 DNA sequence: TGTGCCAGCAAAAGGTTGGGCCGAGACTTCCTAACCGGGGAGCTGTTTTTT. This encodes CASKRLGRDFLTGELFF.